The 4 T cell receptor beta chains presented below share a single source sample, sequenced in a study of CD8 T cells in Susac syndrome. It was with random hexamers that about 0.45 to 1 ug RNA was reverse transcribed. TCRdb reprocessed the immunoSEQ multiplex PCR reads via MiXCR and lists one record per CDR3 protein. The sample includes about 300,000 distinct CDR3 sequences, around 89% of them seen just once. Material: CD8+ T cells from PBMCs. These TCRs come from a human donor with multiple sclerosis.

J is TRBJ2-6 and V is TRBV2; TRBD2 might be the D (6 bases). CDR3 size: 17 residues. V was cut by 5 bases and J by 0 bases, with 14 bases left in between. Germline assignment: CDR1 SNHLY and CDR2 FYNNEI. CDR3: CASSIGEALSGANVLTF. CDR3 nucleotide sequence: TGTGCCAGCAGTATAGGGGAGGCCCTCTCTGGGGCCAACGTCCTGACTTTC.

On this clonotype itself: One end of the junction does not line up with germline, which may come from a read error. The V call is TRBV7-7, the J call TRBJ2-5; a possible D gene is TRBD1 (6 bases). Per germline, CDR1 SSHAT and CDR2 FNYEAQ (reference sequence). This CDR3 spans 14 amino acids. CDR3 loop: CASSLDRNQETQYF. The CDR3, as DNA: TGTGCTAGCAGCTTAGACAGGAACCAAGAGACCCAGTACTTC.

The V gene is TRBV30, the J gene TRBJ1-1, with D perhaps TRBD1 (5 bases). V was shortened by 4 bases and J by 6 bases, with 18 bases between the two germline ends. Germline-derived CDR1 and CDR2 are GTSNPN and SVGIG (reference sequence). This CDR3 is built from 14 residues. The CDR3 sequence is CAWTRGDGDPEAFF. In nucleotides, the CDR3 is TGTGCCTGGACCCGGGGGGATGGGGACCCTGAAGCTTTCTTT.

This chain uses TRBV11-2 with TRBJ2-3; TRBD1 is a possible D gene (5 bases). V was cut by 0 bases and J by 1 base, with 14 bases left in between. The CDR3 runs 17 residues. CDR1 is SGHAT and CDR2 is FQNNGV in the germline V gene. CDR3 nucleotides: TGTGCCAGCAGCTTAGATGAGTGGGCCAGGGGCACAGATACGCAGTATTTT. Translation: CASSLDEWARGTDTQYF.